Listed here are 14 T cell receptor beta chains from one sample, sequenced in a study of blood T cell repertoires in COVID-19. Produced via immunoSEQ multiplex PCR; TCRdb's table is partial and in-frame only. This repertoire shows under 150,000 clones, approximately 77% found once; its top ten account for around a fifth. Sample: peripheral blood. Receptors originate from a man older than 75 with acute or convalescent COVID-19.

The chain combines TRBV2 with TRBJ2-7, with a possible D match to TRBD2 (6 bases). Germline CDR1 SNHLY, CDR2 FYNNEI. The CDR3 has 15 residues. The V end lost 5 bases, the J end lost 6 bases, and 20 bases lay between the germline ends. CDR3 sequence: CASSPGMEGTSEQYF. The DNA of the CDR3 is TGTGCCAGCAGTCCTGGGATGGAGGGGACGTCCGAGCAGTACTTC.

This rearrangement joins TRBV20-1 to TRBJ1-5, with D possibly matching TRBD1 (5 bases). Trimming removed 3 bases from V and 4 bases from J, with 13 bases in between. CDR3 length: 14 amino acids. Germline V gene data show CDR1 as DFQATT and CDR2 as SNEGSKA (reference sequence). The DNA for the CDR3 is TGCAGTGCTAGTAGGGGTGTCTCAAATCAGCCCCAGCATTTT. Translating it yields CSASRGVSNQPQHF.

To note about this clone: The sample carries other DNA sequences with the same CDR3. The chain links TRBV7-6 to TRBJ2-5; the match to TRBD2 covers 13 bases. This CDR3 is 16 amino acids long. The ends lost 1 base at V and 2 bases at J; junction bases unmatched: 1. The germline V gene has CDR1 SGHVS and CDR2 FNYEAQ. The CDR3 DNA sequence: TGTGCCAGCAGCTTAGGACTAGCGGGGGGTCAAGAGACCCAGTACTTC. It encodes CASSLGLAGGQETQYF. The entire variable domain, with the rest obtained from reference TRBV7-6 and TRBJ2-5, is as follows: GAGVSQSPRYKVTKRGQDVALRCDPISGHVSLYWYRQALGQGPEFLTYFNYEAQQDKSGLPNDRFSAERPEGSISTLTIQRTEQRDSAMYRCASSLGLAGGQETQYFGPGTRLLVL.

This clone was seen once. This sequence joins TRBV6-5 and TRBJ1-6; 10 positions agree with TRBD1. Germline CDR1 reads MNHEY; CDR2 reads SVGAGI. The V gene end was trimmed by 6 bases and the J gene end by 7 bases; junction bases not matched to a gene: 3. This CDR3 is built from 14 residues. CDR3 in amino acids: CASREGQGNSPLHF. The DNA for the CDR3 is TGTGCCAGCAGAGAGGGACAGGGGAATTCACCCCTCCACTTT.

The genes are TRBV2 and TRBJ2-7, with TRBD1 matching over 9 bases. The germline CDR1 and CDR2 sequences are SNHLY and FYNNEI. The J segment lost 12 bases and the V segment lost 2 bases, leaving 8 bases of the junction unmatched. The CDR3 spans 13 residues. CDR3 sequence: CASSERVTGGLYF. Here the CDR3 DNA reads TGTGCCAGCAGTGAAAGGGTGACAGGGGGTTTGTACTTC. The full variable domain, completed using reference TRBV2 and TRBJ2-7, is EPEVTQTPSHQVTQMGQEVILRCVPISNHLYFYWYRQILGQKVEFLVSFYNNEISEKSEIFDDQFSVERPDGSNFTLKIRSTKLEDSAMYFCASSERVTGGLYFGPGTRLTVT.

CDR3 sequence reads: CASSLPGQESYGYTF. CDR3 nucleotide sequence: TGCGCCAGCAGCTTACCGGGACAGGAATCCTATGGCTACACCTTC. The chain joins TRBV5-1 to TRBJ1-2, with TRBD1 matching 8 bases. V lost 2 bases, J lost 4 bases, and 7 bases stayed unmatched. This CDR3 comprises 15 residues. Germline V CDR1 and CDR2: SGHRS, YFSETQ.

This clone was observed a handful of times. The chain has TRBV6-5 and TRBJ1-1, with D unclear. Trimming removed 6 bases from V and 4 bases from J, with 9 bases in between. Germline V CDR1 and CDR2: MNHEY, SVGAGI. This CDR3 has 12 residues. CDR3 loop: CASSAAGTEAFF. CDR3 DNA sequence: TGTGCCAGCAGCGCCGCCGGCACTGAAGCTTTCTTT.

DNA for the CDR3: TGTGCCAGCAGCCCAGGGACAGGGAGTTCACCCCTCCACTTT. Translation gives CASSPGTGSSPLHF. This chain joins TRBV3-1 (or the pseudogene TRBV3-2) and TRBJ1-6, with TRBD1 matching over 9 bases. CDR3 length: 14 residues. V lost 4 bases and J lost 9; bases outside the gene matches: 4. Germline values: CDR1 LGHDT, CDR2 YNNKEL (reference sequence).

V and J are TRBV5-6 and TRBJ1-2; TRBD1 aligns across 8 bases. The germline CDR1 and CDR2 sequences are SGHDT and YYEEEE. The CDR3 has 14 amino acids. Trimming took 1 base from V and 7 from J; bases not matched to a gene: 6. The CDR3 DNA reads TGTGCCAGCAGCTTGTTCAGCAGGGGGCTTGGCTACACCTTC. This sequence encodes CASSLFSRGLGYTF.

This clone was seen only a few times. V usage is TRBV2 and J usage is TRBJ2-2; D is possibly TRBD2 (6 bases). The germline gives CDR1 SNHLY, CDR2 FYNNEI. CDR3 size: 14 residues. V lost 7 bases and J 2 bases, leaving 11 bases between the germline ends. The CDR3 protein is CASTGLKNTGELFF. The CDR3 coding sequence is TGTGCCAGCACGGGACTCAAAAACACCGGGGAGCTGTTTTTT.

This clone has more than one count but fewer than ten. V is TRBV19 and J is TRBJ2-2; 8 bases fit TRBD1. This CDR3 has 15 residues. With V trimmed by 3 bases and J by 0 bases, 0 bases remained unmatched. The germline gives CDR1 LNHDA, CDR2 SQIVND (reference sequence). The CDR3 is CASSMDRANTGELFF. CDR3 coding DNA: TGTGCCAGTAGTATGGACAGGGCGAACACCGGGGAGCTGTTTTTT.

This clone was detected a few times. The chain carries TRBV2 and TRBJ1-2; D may be TRBD1 (5 bases). With 6 bases removed from V and 0 bases from J, the gap between germline ends came to 17 bases. The CDR3 covers 16 residues. CDR1 and CDR2 (germline): SNHLY, FYNNEI. The CDR3 loop is CASSSRVGGPNYGYTF. In DNA form, the CDR3 reads TGTGCCAGCAGCTCCCGGGTGGGGGGTCCTAACTATGGCTACACCTTC.

The J gene is TRBJ1-6, the V gene TRBV5-4; D unclear. Per germline, CDR1 SGHNT and CDR2 YYREEE (reference sequence). Trimming shortened V by 4 bases and J by 4 bases, and 12 bases separated the two germline ends. The CDR3 is 15 residues long. The CDR3 loop reads CASSGKGDYNSPLHF. For the CDR3, the DNA is TGTGCCAGCAGCGGAAAGGGAGATTATAATTCACCCCTCCACTTT.

DNA for the CDR3: TGTGCCAGCAGTTCCCAGGGGAGGGAATACAATGAGCAGTTCTTC. Its protein product is CASSSQGREYNEQFF. The chain has TRBV6-5 and TRBJ2-1, with D maybe TRBD2 (7 bases). Germline V lookup: CDR1 MNHEY, CDR2 SVGAGI. Trimming stripped 4 bases from V and 4 bases from J, with 14 bases between. This CDR3 has 15 amino acids.